This T cell receptor beta chain was recorded in a study of blood T cell repertoires in COVID-19 (TCRdb year 2020). In terms of the full investigation: Samples covering the acute and convalescent phases of COVID-19 were provided by collaborators in the United States, Italy and Spain. The dataset comprised deeply sampled blood TCRbeta repertoires from subjects exposed to, actively infected with, or recovered from COVID-19. The repertoires were released in a freely available public database meant as a resource for research on the immune response to SARS-CoV-2. The material from the prospective study consisted of cDNA or gDNA derived from T cells, B-cell-depleted T cells, or PBMCs. The sample metadata nearly always contained a de-identified subject ID, COVID-19 status, age in years and sex. HLA class I and class II types, where available, came from metadata supplied by the sample provider rather than from assay-based typing. The samples were drawn from two sources: the first 160 participants of the ongoing ImmuneRACE study, and 1,200 or so subjects contributed by 6 global collaborators.

TCRbeta CDR3 regions were amplified from genomic DNA by means of the immunoSEQ Assay, a bias-controlled multiplex PCR. From the authors' description of their analysis: The number of nucleated cells in each sample was estimated by amplification of reference gene primers within the assay. To quantify the absolute abundance of each unique TCRbeta CDR3 rearrangement, sequence reads were collapsed and filtered. For each sample, productive Simpson clonality was calculated by taking the square root of Simpson's diversity index across productive rearrangements. The table was pulled from immuneACCESS by TCRdb, which kept in-frame rearrangements only. Such tables lose some clones; where checked, under half of the loss comes from unresolved V genes, and the rest has no known cause. Clone size and V and J calls were adopted from that table, with D and trimming inferred from the DNA. This sample gives more than 250,000 clones in total; around 87% of them show up just once. In total, the top ten clones hold roughly 5.2% of the sample.

The CDR1 and CDR2 encoded by the germline V gene (reference sequence) are DFQATT and SNEGSKA. Relative to germline, V is missing 6 bases and J is missing 3 bases, with 10 bases of the junction outside any gene match. Taken from cysteine to phenylalanine, the CDR3 has 16 residues. Only CDR3 DNA remains: 48 bases, in frame from the first base. Comment on this clone: It has no known antigen specificity. The input lacks base qualities; no much larger clone sits a single base away.

Participants in the prospective study were aged roughly 18 to 100 years, lived in some 24 United States geographic areas, and enrolled through a virtual design. Cohort assignment in the prospective study relied on participant-reported clinical history from a screening survey and a study questionnaire. ImmuneRACE Cohort 3 recovered participants were defined by two consecutive negative NP/OP PCR tests, healthcare professional clearance, or symptom resolution. Mobile phlebotomists in the prospective study collected whole blood, serum and a nasopharyngeal or oropharyngeal swab from every participant. Over a roughly two-month period, participants in the prospective study had the option of providing additional blood draws and questionnaires. Before DNA extraction, blood samples from the prospective study were shipped at room temperature or frozen. What the study reported, not specific to this receptor: The amount of clinical and demographic metadata varied by source and participant and was provided uncurated.

The TCR originated in a woman in her twenties or thirties who had recovered from COVID-19. The sequencing sample was made of PBMCs or T cells enriched from blood (not recorded which). The V gene is TRBV20-1 and the J gene is TRBJ2-5; TRBD2 fits 13 bases in the junction. The CDR3 protein sequence reads: CSASVLAGGLKETQYF. The sequenced DNA: TGCAGTGCCAGTGTACTAGCGGGGGGGTTAAAAGAGACCCAGTACTTC.